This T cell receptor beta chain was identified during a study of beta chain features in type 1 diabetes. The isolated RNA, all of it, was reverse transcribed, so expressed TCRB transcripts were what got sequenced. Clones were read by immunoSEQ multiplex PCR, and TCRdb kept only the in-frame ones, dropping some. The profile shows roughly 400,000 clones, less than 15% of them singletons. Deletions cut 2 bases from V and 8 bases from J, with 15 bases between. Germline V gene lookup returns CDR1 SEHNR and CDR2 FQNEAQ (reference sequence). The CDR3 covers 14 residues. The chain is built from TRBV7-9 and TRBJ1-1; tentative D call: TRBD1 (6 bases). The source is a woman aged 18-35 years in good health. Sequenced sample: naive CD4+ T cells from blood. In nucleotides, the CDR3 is TGTGCCAGCAGCTTAATATCAGGGGAACTGGAAGCTTTCTTT. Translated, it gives CASSLISGELEAFF.